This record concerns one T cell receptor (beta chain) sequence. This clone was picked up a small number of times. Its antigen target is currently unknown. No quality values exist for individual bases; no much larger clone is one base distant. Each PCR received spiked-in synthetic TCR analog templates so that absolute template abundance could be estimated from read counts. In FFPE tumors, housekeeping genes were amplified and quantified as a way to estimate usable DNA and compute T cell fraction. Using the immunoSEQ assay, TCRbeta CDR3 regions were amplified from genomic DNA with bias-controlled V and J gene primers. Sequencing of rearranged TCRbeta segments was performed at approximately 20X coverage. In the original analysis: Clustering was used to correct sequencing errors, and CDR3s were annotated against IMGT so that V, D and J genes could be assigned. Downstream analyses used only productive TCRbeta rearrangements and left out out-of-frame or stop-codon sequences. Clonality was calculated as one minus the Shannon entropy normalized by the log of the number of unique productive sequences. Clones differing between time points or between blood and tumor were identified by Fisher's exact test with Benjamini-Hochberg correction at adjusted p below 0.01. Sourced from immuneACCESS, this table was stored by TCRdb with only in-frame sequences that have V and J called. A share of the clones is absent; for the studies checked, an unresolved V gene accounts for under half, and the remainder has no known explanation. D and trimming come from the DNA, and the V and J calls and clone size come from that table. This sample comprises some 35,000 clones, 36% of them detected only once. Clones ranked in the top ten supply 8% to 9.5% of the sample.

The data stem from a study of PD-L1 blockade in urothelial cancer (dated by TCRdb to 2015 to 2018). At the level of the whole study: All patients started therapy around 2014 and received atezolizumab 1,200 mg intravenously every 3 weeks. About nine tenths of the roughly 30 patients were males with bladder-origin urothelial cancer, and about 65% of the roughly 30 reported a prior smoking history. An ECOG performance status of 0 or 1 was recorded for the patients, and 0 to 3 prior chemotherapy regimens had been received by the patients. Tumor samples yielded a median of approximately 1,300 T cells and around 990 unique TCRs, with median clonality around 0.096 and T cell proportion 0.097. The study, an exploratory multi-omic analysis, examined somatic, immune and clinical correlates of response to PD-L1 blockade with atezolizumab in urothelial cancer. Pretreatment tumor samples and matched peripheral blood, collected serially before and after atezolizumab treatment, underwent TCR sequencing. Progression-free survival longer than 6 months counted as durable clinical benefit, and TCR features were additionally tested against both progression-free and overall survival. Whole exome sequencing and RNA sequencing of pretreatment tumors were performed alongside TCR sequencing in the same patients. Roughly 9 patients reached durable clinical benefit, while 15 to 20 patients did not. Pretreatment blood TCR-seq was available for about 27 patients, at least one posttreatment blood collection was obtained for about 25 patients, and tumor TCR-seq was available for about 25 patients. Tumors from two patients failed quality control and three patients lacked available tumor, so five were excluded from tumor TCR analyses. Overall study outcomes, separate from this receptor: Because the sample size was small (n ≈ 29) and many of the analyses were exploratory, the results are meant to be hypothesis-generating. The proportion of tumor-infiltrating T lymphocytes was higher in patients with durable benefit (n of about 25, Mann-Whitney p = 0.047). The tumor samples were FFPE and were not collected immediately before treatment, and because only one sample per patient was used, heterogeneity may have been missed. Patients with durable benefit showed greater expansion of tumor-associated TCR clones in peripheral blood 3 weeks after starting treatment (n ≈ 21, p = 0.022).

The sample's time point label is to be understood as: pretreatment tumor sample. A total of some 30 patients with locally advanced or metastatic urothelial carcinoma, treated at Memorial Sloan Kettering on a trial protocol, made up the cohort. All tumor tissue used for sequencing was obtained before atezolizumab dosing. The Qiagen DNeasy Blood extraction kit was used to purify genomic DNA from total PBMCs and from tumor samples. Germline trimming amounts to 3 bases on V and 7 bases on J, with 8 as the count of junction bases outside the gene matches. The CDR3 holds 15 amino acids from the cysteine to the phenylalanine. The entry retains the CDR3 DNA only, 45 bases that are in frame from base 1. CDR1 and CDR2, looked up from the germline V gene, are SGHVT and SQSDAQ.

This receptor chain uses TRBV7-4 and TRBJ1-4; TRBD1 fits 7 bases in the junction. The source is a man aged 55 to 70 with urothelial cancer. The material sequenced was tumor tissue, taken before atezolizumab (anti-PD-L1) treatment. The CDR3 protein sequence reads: CASSFPQGGSEKLFF. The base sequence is TGTGCCAGCAGCTTCCCGCAGGGGGGGAGTGAAAAACTGTTTTTT. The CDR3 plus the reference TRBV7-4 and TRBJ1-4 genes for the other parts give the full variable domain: GAGVSQSPRYKVAKRGRDVALRCDSISGHVTLYWYRQTLGQGSEVLTYSQSDAQRDKSGRPSGRFSAERPERSVSTLKIQRTEQGDSAVYLCASSFPQGGSEKLFFGSGTQLSVL.